The present entry profiles one TCR beta chain with its context. The source of the sample is a study of blood T cell repertoires in COVID-19. At the level of the study: Both acute and convalescent COVID-19 samples were obtained from the United States, Italy and Spain.

Profiling relied on immunoSEQ multiplex PCR, and the TCRdb table lists in-frame clones only, not all of them. There are 190,000 or so clones in the sample; approximately 88% occur only once, and more than 3.5% lies in the top ten. Trimming removed 4 bases from V and 5 bases from J, with 8 bases in between. Per germline, CDR1 SEHNR and CDR2 FQNEAQ (reference sequence). There are 12 residues in the CDR3. The source material was peripheral blood. The rearrangement links TRBV7-9 to TRBJ1-2; unclear D gene. The receptor's source is a woman in her twenties or thirties with acute or convalescent COVID-19. CDR3 DNA sequence: TGTGCCAGCAGCTCCGGTAGTTATGGCTACACCTTC. It specifies CASSSGSYGYTF. The whole variable domain, remainder taken from reference TRBV7-9 and TRBJ1-2, is DTGVSQNPRHKITKRGQNVTFRCDPISEHNRLYWYRQTLGQGPEFLTYFQNEAQLEKSRLLSDRFSAERPKGSFSTLEIQRTEQGDSAMYLCASSSGSYGYTFGSGTRLTVV.